The present T cell receptor (beta chain) was sequenced within a study of neurological immune-mediated disorders. General study points: Expanded clones shared no CDR3 amino acid sequences across subjects, suggesting private repertoires in all groups.

The sample holds many counts of this clonotype. Its specificity is not known. 5'RACE employing 10-nucleotide random UMIs yielded the cDNA. A single run covered 15-18 subjects with over 170 million TCR-beta sequences. TCRdb processed the 5' RACE reads anew with MiXCR; each CDR3 protein has one entry. In the table there are about 88,000 distinct CDR3 sequences, 3% to 4.5% of which are singletons. The sequence was collected from a woman aged 18-35 years with multiple sclerosis. What was sequenced was PBMCs.

The CDR3 nucleotides read TGCGCCAGCAGCCAAACTAATGAAAAACTGTTTTTT. Amino acid sequence: CASSQTNEKLFF. The rearrangement uses TRBV4-1 and TRBJ1-4; D remains ambiguous. V dropped 2 bases and J dropped 2 bases, with 0 bases sitting between them. Germline V gives CDR1 MGHRA, CDR2 YSYEKL. The CDR3 covers 12 residues.